Listed below are T cell receptor beta chains from one sample, sequenced in a study of vaccination and CD4 T cells after COVID-19. Their antigens remain unidentified. TCRdb reanalysed the PCR reads using MiXCR and keeps one entry per CDR3 protein. The table has around 12,000 distinct CDR3 sequences, approximately 80% seen once. Sequencing input: CD4+ T cells from blood, cultured in vitro. Receptors originate from a human donor who had recovered from COVID-19. Each CDR3 is given with its conserved first and last residue. Each record gives: J gene, V gene, CDR3 protein.

TRBJ2-7,TRBV20-1,CSARETKGTYEQYF
TRBJ1-2,TRBV7-8,CASSHRRQGTNYGYTF
TRBJ1-2,TRBV27,CASSLLGQGARYGYTF
TRBJ2-3,TRBV12-3/TRBV12-4,CASSLAGRSTDTQYF
TRBJ2-1,TRBV6-1,CASMFNDNEQFF
TRBJ1-6,TRBV20-1,CSAINVSPLHF
TRBJ2-7,TRBV15,CATSRGQGDSYEQYF
TRBJ1-4,TRBV7-9,CASSAGGKGNEKLFF
TRBJ1-5,TRBV7-8,CASSLSGQARSRQPQHF
TRBJ2-7,TRBV6-5,CASSYSGNGAYEQYF
TRBJ2-7,TRBV12-3/TRBV12-4,CASSLKQEQYF
TRBJ2-1,TRBV6-5,CASSYGVQRGNEQFF
TRBJ1-1,TRBV20-1,CSARDHPTAQAFF
TRBJ1-1,TRBV9,CASSGPRGFTEAFF
TRBJ1-1,TRBV20-1,CSAPDPGRWNTEAFF
TRBJ1-2,TRBV10-3,CAISEPDYGYTF
TRBJ2-5,TRBV5-1,CASSLGDTLIGQETQYF
TRBJ1-1,TRBV6-1,CASGTGLKDTEAFF
TRBJ1-3,TRBV20-1,CSARDPSGAGNTIYF
TRBJ1-2,TRBV10-3,CAINRGAGNYGYTF